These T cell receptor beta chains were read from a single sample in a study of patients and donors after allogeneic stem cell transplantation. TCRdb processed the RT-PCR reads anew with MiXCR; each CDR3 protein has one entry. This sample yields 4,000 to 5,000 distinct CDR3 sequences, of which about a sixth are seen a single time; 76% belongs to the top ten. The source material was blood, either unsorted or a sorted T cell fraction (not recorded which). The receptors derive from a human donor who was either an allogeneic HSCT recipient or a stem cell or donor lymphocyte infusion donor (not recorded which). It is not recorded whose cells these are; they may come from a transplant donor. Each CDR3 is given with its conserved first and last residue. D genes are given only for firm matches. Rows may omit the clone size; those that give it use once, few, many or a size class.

CDR3: CASSLTARGKGNTIYF
DNA: TGCGCCAGCAGCTTGACCGCTCGAGGGAAAGGAAACACCATATATTTT
J: TRBJ1-3
size: NA
V: TRBV5-1
D: NA

CDR3: CSARSQGMASYNSPLHF
DNA: TGCAGTGCTAGATCACAGGGGATGGCCTCCTATAATTCACCCCTCCACTTT
J: TRBJ1-6
size: NA
V: TRBV20-1
D: TRBD1

CDR3: CASSCQGVTQYF
DNA: TGTGCCAGCAGCTGCCAGGGGGTCACCCAGTACTTC
J: TRBJ2-5
size: NA
V: TRBV13
D: TRBD1

CDR3: CSASVPGISNQPQHF
DNA: TGCAGTGCTAGTGTCCCCGGGATAAGCAATCAGCCCCAGCATTTT
J: TRBJ1-5
size: few
V: TRBV20-1
D: NA

CDR3: CASSYPWQGETQYF
DNA: TGTGCCAGCAGTTACCCGTGGCAGGGAGAGACCCAGTACTTC
J: TRBJ2-5
size: many
V: TRBV6-2/TRBV6-3
D: NA

CDR3: CASSQGQGRVYGYTF
DNA: TGTGCCAGCAGCCAAGGACAGGGGAGAGTTTATGGCTACACCTTC
J: TRBJ1-2
size: many
V: TRBV3-1
D: TRBD1

CDR3: CATSRDGYILNEQFF
DNA: TGTGCCACCAGCAGAGATGGGTACATTCTTAATGAGCAGTTCTTC
J: TRBJ2-1
size: NA
V: TRBV15
D: NA

CDR3: CAIRGTGGFGYTF
DNA: TGTGCCATCAGAGGGACAGGGGGCTTTGGCTACACCTTC
J: TRBJ1-2
size: many
V: TRBV10-3
D: TRBD1

CDR3: CVSSVASAAGIETQYF
DNA: TGTGTCAGCAGCGTAGCTTCAGCGGCGGGCATAGAGACCCAGTACTTC
J: TRBJ2-5
size: once
V: TRBV9
D: NA

CDR3: CASRDWNTGELFF
DNA: TGTGCCAGCAGGGACTGGAACACCGGGGAGCTGTTTTTT
J: TRBJ2-2
size: once
V: TRBV9
D: NA

CDR3: CASRAGLSYNEQFF
DNA: TGTGCCAGCCGAGCGGGACTCTCCTACAATGAGCAGTTCTTC
J: TRBJ2-1
size: NA
V: TRBV6-1
D: TRBD2

CDR3: CASSLALYEQFF
DNA: TGTGCCAGCAGCTTAGCGCTGTATGAGCAGTTCTTC
J: TRBJ2-1
size: few
V: TRBV7-2
D: NA

CDR3: CASSRAEGGTSYSNQPQHF
DNA: TGTGCCAGCAGCAGAGCAGAGGGAGGGACCTCTTATAGCAATCAGCCCCAGCATTTT
J: TRBJ1-5
size: many
V: TRBV21-1
D: NA

CDR3: CSAYEGLAGVYEQYF
DNA: TGCAGTGCCTATGAGGGACTAGCGGGAGTCTACGAGCAGTACTTC
J: TRBJ2-7
size: few
V: TRBV20-1
D: TRBD2

CDR3: CASSVRLGQETQYF
DNA: TGTGCCAGCAGCGTTAGACTGGGACAAGAGACCCAGTACTTC
J: TRBJ2-5
size: many
V: TRBV9
D: NA

CDR3: CASSLARQAYEQYF
DNA: TGTGCCAGCAGCTTAGCTAGGCAGGCCTACGAGCAGTACTTC
J: TRBJ2-7
size: NA
V: TRBV7-9
D: NA

CDR3: CASSTFSGSAGETQYF
DNA: TGCGCCAGCAGCACCTTTAGCGGGAGTGCGGGAGAGACCCAGTACTTC
J: TRBJ2-5
size: few
V: TRBV5-1
D: TRBD2

CDR3: CASGIWGLAGRSTDTQYF
DNA: TGTGCCAGCGGGATATGGGGCCTAGCGGGCCGAAGCACAGATACGCAGTATTTT
J: TRBJ2-3
size: few
V: TRBV12-3/TRBV12-4
D: TRBD2

CDR3: CASRGIQPQHF
DNA: TGTGCCAGCAGGGGAATTCAGCCCCAGCATTTT
J: TRBJ1-5
size: many
V: TRBV28
D: NA

CDR3: CASSGGGGEDTEAFF
DNA: TGCGCCAGCAGCGGTGGAGGGGGCGAGGACACTGAAGCTTTCTTT
J: TRBJ1-1
size: many
V: TRBV5-1
D: TRBD1

CDR3: CATRLAGGSSYEQYF
DNA: TGTGCCACCCGACTAGCGGGGGGCAGCTCCTACGAGCAGTACTTC
J: TRBJ2-7
size: few
V: TRBV15
D: TRBD2

CDR3: CASSPGRSYNEQFF
DNA: TGTGCCAGCAGTCCGGGTCGCTCCTACAATGAGCAGTTCTTC
J: TRBJ2-1
size: many
V: TRBV6-5
D: NA

CDR3: CASSLAEGFFLYEQYF
DNA: TGCGCCAGCAGCTTGGCCGAGGGATTCTTTCTCTACGAGCAGTACTTC
J: TRBJ2-7
size: many
V: TRBV5-1
D: NA

CDR3: CASSLVVKYNEQFF
DNA: TGTGCCAGCAGCTTAGTAGTCAAATACAATGAGCAGTTCTTC
J: TRBJ2-1
size: many
V: TRBV7-9
D: NA

CDR3: CASSETSYGYTF
DNA: TGTGCCAGCAGCGAGACCTCCTATGGCTACACCTTC
J: TRBJ1-2
size: many
V: TRBV9
D: NA

CDR3: CSARQGVAGNTIYF
DNA: TGCAGTGCTAGACAGGGGGTAGCTGGAAACACCATATATTTT
J: TRBJ1-3
size: NA
V: TRBV20-1
D: TRBD1